Following are 27 T cell receptor beta chains from one sample sequenced in a study of blood T cell repertoires in COVID-19. Only in-frame clones appear in the TCRdb table, and some are missing; sequencing was by immunoSEQ multiplex PCR. The sample includes 30,000 to 40,000 clones, roughly 92% seen only once; the top ten take more than 4%. The sample comprised peripheral blood. The receptors stem from a human donor in a cohort sampled during active COVID-19.

Remarks on this clone: The sample holds other DNA sequences that translate to the same CDR3. The V call is TRBV19, the J call TRBJ2-1, with TRBD1 as a possible D gene (6 bases). The germline V and J ends were trimmed by 6 bases and 3 bases, with 9 bases remaining between them. The CDR3 extends over 13 amino acids. Per the germline V gene, CDR1 is LNHDA and CDR2 is SQIVND (reference sequence). CDR3 in DNA: TGTGCCAGTAGAGGCAGGGGCTACAATGAGCAGTTCTTC. The encoded protein is CASRGRGYNEQFF.

J is TRBJ2-1 and V is TRBV9, with TRBD2 identical over 14 bases. The germline CDR1 and CDR2 sequences are SGDLS and YYNGEE. This CDR3 has 17 amino acids. V shed 1 base, J shed 9 bases, and the junction held 9 bases outside the gene matches. CDR3 nucleotide sequence: TGTGCCAGCAGCGTACAGGGATGGACTAGCGGGAGGTCTGAGCAGTTCTTC. As protein: CASSVQGWTSGRSEQFF.

The chain is built from TRBV3-1 (or the pseudogene TRBV3-2) and TRBJ2-5; no clear D. Germline CDR1 is LGHDT and CDR2 is YNNKEL (reference sequence). With 5 bases removed from V and 1 base from J, the gap between germline ends came to 8 bases. The CDR3 is made up of 13 amino acids. The CDR3 sequence is CASSDRGQETQYF. In DNA, the CDR3 is TGTGCCAGCAGCGATAGAGGCCAAGAGACCCAGTACTTC.

The chain has TRBV5-4 and TRBJ2-1, with TRBD1 as a possible D gene (6 bases). This CDR3 is built from 13 residues. V shed 6 bases and J shed 9 bases, with 16 bases lying between them. CDR1 is SGHNT and CDR2 is YYREEE in the germline V gene (reference sequence). CDR3 sequence: CASKSPEGGEQFF. The CDR3 coding sequence is TGTGCCAGCAAATCCCCTGAAGGGGGTGAGCAGTTCTTC.

The chain recombines TRBV27 with TRBJ2-3; 7 nucleotides match TRBD1. With 6 bases clipped from V and 2 bases from J, the junction kept 2 bases outside the gene matches. Germline V lookup: CDR1 MNHEY, CDR2 SMNVEV (reference sequence). This CDR3 spans 13 amino acids. The CDR3 sequence is CASRQGNTDTQYF. In nucleotides, the CDR3 is TGTGCCAGCAGACAGGGGAACACAGATACGCAGTATTTT.

The CDR3 is CASSSGVYEQYF. The CDR3 DNA reads as TGTGCCAGCAGTTCGGGGGTCTACGAGCAGTACTTC. The chain employs TRBV28 and TRBJ2-7; possibly TRBD2 for D (6 bases). The CDR3 runs 12 residues. V dropped 4 bases and J dropped 3 bases, with 7 bases sitting between them. Germline CDR1 and CDR2: MDHEN and SYDVKM.

The gene calls are TRBV19 and TRBJ2-3, with TRBD1 matching over 7 bases. Germline assignment: CDR1 LNHDA and CDR2 SQIVND (reference sequence). This CDR3 region has 14 residues. Trimming cost V 10 bases and J 0 bases; bases outside gene matches: 7. In nucleotides, the CDR3 is TGTGCCACCCGGGACAGCCTCAGCACAGATACGCAGTATTTT. Protein product: CATRDSLSTDTQYF.

The gene calls are TRBV14 and TRBJ1-1, with D possibly TRBD1 on 6 matching bases. There are 13 residues in the CDR3. Looked up from germline, CDR1 is SGHDN and CDR2 is FVKESK. With 4 bases removed from V and 4 bases from J, the gap between germline ends came to 10 bases. The chain's CDR3 is CASSPDSSTEAFF. As DNA, the CDR3 is TGTGCCAGCAGCCCGGACAGCTCCACTGAAGCTTTCTTT.

V gene TRBV18 combines with J gene TRBJ2-7, with D perhaps matching TRBD1 (5 bases). CDR3 size: 14 residues. The ends were cut back, 2 bases at V and 3 bases at J, with 11 bases in the middle. Germline V CDR1 and CDR2: KGHSH, LQKENI. CDR3 region: CASSPDMGHYEQYF. Here the CDR3 DNA reads TGTGCCAGCTCACCAGATATGGGGCACTACGAGCAGTACTTC.

In this sample, this clone turned up a few times. The chain couples TRBV5-1 to TRBJ1-5; D perhaps matches TRBD1 (6 bases). The V and J ends lost 1 base and 0 bases respectively, with 8 bases between them. From germline, CDR1 is SGHRS and CDR2 YFSETQ. The CDR3 runs 15 residues. The chain's CDR3 is CASSLTTGSNQPQHF. The CDR3 DNA is TGCGCCAGCAGCTTGACGACAGGTAGCAATCAGCCCCAGCATTTT.

The V gene is TRBV18, the J gene TRBJ1-4, with unresolved D. The CDR3 contains 15 residues. V dropped 3 bases and J dropped 5 bases, with 13 bases sitting between them. The germline gives CDR1 KGHSH, CDR2 LQKENI. The CDR3 sequence: CASSPSAGRNEKLFF. CDR3 nucleotides: TGTGCCAGCTCACCTTCGGCGGGAAGGAATGAAAAACTGTTTTTT.

V gene TRBV6-2 or TRBV6-3 combines with J gene TRBJ2-1; D might be TRBD2 (5 bases). CDR3 length: 16 residues. Germline loops: CDR1 MNHEY, CDR2 SVGEGT. V was clipped by 6 bases and J by 1 base, with 16 bases between them. The CDR3 region is CASSQEAERSYNEQFF. For the CDR3, the DNA is TGTGCCAGCAGCCAGGAGGCTGAGAGGTCCTACAATGAGCAGTTCTTC.

This rearrangement joins TRBV5-1 to TRBJ2-1; 9 positions agree with TRBD2. The CDR3 extends over 15 amino acids. Trimming at V came to 2 bases and at J to 6 bases, leaving 6 bases not matched to a gene. Looked up from germline, CDR1 is SGHRS and CDR2 is YFSETQ. The CDR3 region has the DNA TGCGCCAGCAGCTTATTAGCGGGAGTAGCCAATGAGCAGTTCTTC. This codes for CASSLLAGVANEQFF.

This chain joins TRBV4-1 and TRBJ2-3; TRBD2 matches at 11 bases. Germline V lookup: CDR1 MGHRA, CDR2 YSYEKL. V lost 4 bases, J lost 6 bases, and 12 bases stayed unmatched. This CDR3 is built from 17 residues. In DNA form, the CDR3 reads TGCGCCAGCAGCCCGAGACTAGCGGGGTCACTTGTGGATACGCAGTATTTT. It is translated as CASSPRLAGSLVDTQYF.

The chain has TRBV28 and TRBJ2-5; no clear D. The CDR3 has 12 amino acids. Trimming pared 10 bases from V and 0 bases from J, leaving 9 bases between. CDR1 and CDR2 (germline): MDHEN, SYDVKM. The CDR3, as DNA: TGTGCCACACAGAGTTACCAAGAGACCCAGTACTTC. It encodes CATQSYQETQYF.

This clone was detected only a few times. The gene calls are TRBV5-4 and TRBJ2-7, with 7 nucleotides matching TRBD2. The germline CDR1 and CDR2 sequences are SGHNT and YYREEE (reference sequence). This CDR3 spans 14 amino acids. The V gene end was trimmed by 3 bases and the J gene end by 5 bases; junction bases not matched to a gene: 8. CDR3 region: CASSSLGAGHEQYF. CDR3 bases: TGTGCCAGCAGCTCCCTAGGAGCGGGGCACGAGCAGTACTTC. Complete variable domain (other parts from reference TRBV5-4 and TRBJ2-7): ETGVTQSPTHLIKTRGQQVTLRCSSQSGHNTVSWYQQALGQGPQFIFQYYREEENGRGNFPPRFSGLQFPNYSSELNVNALELDDSALYLCASSSLGAGHEQYFGPGTRLTVT.

CDR3 nucleotides: TGTGCCAGCAGGCCCCTGGAGTCCTATGGCTACACCTTC. Translation: CASRPLESYGYTF. The V and J genes are TRBV27 and TRBJ1-2; D is ambiguous. In germline, CDR1 is MNHEY, CDR2 SMNVEV (reference sequence). Trimming took off 6 bases at V and 4 bases at J, with 12 bases between the two ends. This CDR3 is 13 amino acids long.

The chain joins TRBV5-1 to TRBJ2-2, with D maybe TRBD2 (5 bases). The CDR3 totals 15 residues. CDR1 SGHRS and CDR2 YFSETQ come from the germline V gene. Between the trimmed V and J ends, which lost 0 bases and 4 bases, there was a span of 10 bases. The CDR3, as DNA: TGCGCCAGCAGCTTGGTTCGGGATTCCACCGGGGAGCTGTTTTTT. It codes for CASSLVRDSTGELFF.

The chain carries TRBV10-2 and TRBJ2-5, with 15 bases lining up with TRBD2. The CDR3 has 21 residues. J gave up 2 bases and V 0 bases, and 13 bases lay outside the gene matches. The V gene's germline CDR1 is WSHSY and CDR2 SAAADI. The CDR3 DNA follows: TGCGCCAGCAGTGAGTCCGGGACTAGCGGGAGGCCGGCTGGGCCACAAGAGACCCAGTACTTC. As protein: CASSESGTSGRPAGPQETQYF.

The J gene is TRBJ1-1, the V gene TRBV19, with D unclear. The V gene's germline CDR1 is LNHDA and CDR2 SQIVND (reference sequence). This CDR3 comprises 13 residues. V dropped 3 bases and J dropped 3 bases, with 8 bases sitting between them. CDR3 amino acids: CASSIFRDTEAFF. The CDR3 DNA sequence: TGTGCCAGTAGTATCTTCCGGGACACTGAAGCTTTCTTT.

The V and J genes are TRBV30 and TRBJ2-7, with TRBD1 matching 8 bases. The junction had 5 bases not matched to a gene; V was cut back by 1 base and J by 3 bases. The CDR3 runs to 14 residues. Germline V lookup: CDR1 GTSNPN, CDR2 SVGIG (reference sequence). The CDR3 spells CAWSDFRGLYEQYF. CDR3 DNA sequence: TGTGCCTGGAGTGATTTCAGGGGGCTCTACGAGCAGTACTTC.

This clone was found once. V gene TRBV5-5 combines with J gene TRBJ1-2, with TRBD1 as a possible D gene (5 bases). V was trimmed by 4 bases and J by 7 bases, leaving 14 bases between them. Germline CDR1 is SGHKS and CDR2 is YYEKEE (reference sequence). The CDR3 contains 13 residues. The CDR3 protein is CASSGTTGGGYTF. CDR3 in DNA: TGTGCCAGCAGCGGCACTACAGGCGGTGGCTACACCTTC.

The chain recombines TRBV7-9 with TRBJ2-1; 11 nucleotides match TRBD2. This CDR3 has 16 residues. V was pared by 4 bases and J by 3 bases, with 5 bases of the junction left unmatched. Germline CDR1 reads SEHNR; CDR2 reads FQNEAQ (reference sequence). The CDR3 sequence: CASSYSGRGNYNEQFF. In DNA, the CDR3 is TGTGCCAGCAGCTATAGCGGGAGGGGGAACTACAATGAGCAGTTCTTC.

The chain recombines TRBV5-1 with TRBJ2-3; D is ambiguous. CDR1 SGHRS and CDR2 YFSETQ come from the germline V gene. CDR3 size: 11 residues. The germline V and J ends were trimmed by 4 bases and 6 bases, with 6 bases remaining between them. As DNA, the CDR3 is TGCGCCAGCAGCCAGCGCGATACGCAGTATTTT. Translated: CASSQRDTQYF.

In its sample, this clone was seen a few times. The chain recombines TRBV7-7 with TRBJ2-5; possibly TRBD2 for D (5 bases). The CDR3 is 15 residues long. V was shortened by 1 base and J by 5 bases, with 14 bases between the two germline ends. Germline CDR1 reads SSHAT; CDR2 reads FNYEAQ (reference sequence). The CDR3 DNA is TGTGCCAGCAGCTTAGATCGGAGCGGCGGGGAGACCCAGTACTTC. It is translated as CASSLDRSGGETQYF.

The chain joins TRBV6-4 to TRBJ2-3, with 9 bases that match TRBD2. Trimming took 4 bases from V and 0 from J; bases not matched to a gene: 11. CDR3 length: 18 residues. Germline loops: CDR1 MRHNA, CDR2 SNTAGT. The CDR3 reads CASSAIPVAGGSTDTQYF. The CDR3 nucleotides read TGTGCCAGCAGTGCGATCCCAGTTGCGGGGGGGAGCACAGATACGCAGTATTTT.

This chain links TRBV7-9 with TRBJ1-1, with D perhaps matching TRBD1 (5 bases). The CDR3 is 14 residues long. Trimming took off 5 bases at V and 0 bases at J, with 10 bases between the two ends. Per the germline V gene, CDR1 is SEHNR and CDR2 is FQNEAQ (reference sequence). The DNA for the CDR3 is TGTGCCAGCAGCCGTGACAGACTGAACACTGAAGCTTTCTTT. Its translation: CASSRDRLNTEAFF.